The TCR beta chain described here comes from a study of T cells in Graves' hyperthyroidism and ophthalmopathy. Amplification of TCR beta CDR3 regions used RNA as the template. The TCR CDR3 was amplified in a first-round RT-PCR using the HTBI primer set. From the multiplex PCR reads, TCRdb called clonotypes with MiXCR, one entry per CDR3 protein. The table includes 550,000 to 800,000 distinct CDR3 sequences, roughly 17% detected once. The PBMCs were taken from about 10 ml of fresh peripheral blood. A few counts support this clonotype. What it recognizes is unknown. This CDR3 comprises 16 residues. Germline assignment: CDR1 MNHNS and CDR2 SASEGT. The trim removed 6 bases at V and 0 bases at J, leaving 6 bases unmatched. Overall study results and limits: Ophthalmopathy, as predicted by the model, came a median 6.5 months after the prediction. Most expanded thyroid clonotypes above 0.001 recurred in blood. A 13 V-J model separated ophthalmopathy from stable hyperthyroidism.

The sequenced sample was blood. The sequence was obtained from a man aged 45-65 years with Graves' hyperthyroidism. V usage is TRBV6-1 and J usage is TRBJ2-3; 10 nucleotides align to TRBD2. The CDR3 sequence: CASSPGLASSTDTQYF. The CDR3 DNA follows: TGTGCCAGCAGCCCGGGACTAGCGTCTAGCACAGATACGCAGTATTTT.